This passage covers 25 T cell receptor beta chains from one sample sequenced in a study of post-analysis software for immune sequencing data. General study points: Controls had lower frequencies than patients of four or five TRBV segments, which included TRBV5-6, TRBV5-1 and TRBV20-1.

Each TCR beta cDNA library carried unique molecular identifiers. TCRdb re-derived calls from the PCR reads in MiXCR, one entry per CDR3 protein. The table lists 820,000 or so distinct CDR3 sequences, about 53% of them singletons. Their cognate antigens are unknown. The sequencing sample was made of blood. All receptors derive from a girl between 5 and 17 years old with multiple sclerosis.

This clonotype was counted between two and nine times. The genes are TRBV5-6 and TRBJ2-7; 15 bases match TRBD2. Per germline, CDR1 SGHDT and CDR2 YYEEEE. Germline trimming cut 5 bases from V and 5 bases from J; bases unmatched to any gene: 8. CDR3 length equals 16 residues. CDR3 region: CASRYGTSGRPHEQYF. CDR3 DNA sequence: TGTGCCAGCAGGTATGGGACTAGCGGGAGGCCCCACGAGCAGTACTTC.

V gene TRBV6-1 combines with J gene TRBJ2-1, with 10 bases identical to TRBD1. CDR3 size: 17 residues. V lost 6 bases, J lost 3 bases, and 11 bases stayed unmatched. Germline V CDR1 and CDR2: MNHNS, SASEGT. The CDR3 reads CASRRDRGRGDYNEQFF. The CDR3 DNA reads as TGTGCCAGCAGGCGGGACAGGGGCCGCGGGGACTACAATGAGCAGTTCTTC.

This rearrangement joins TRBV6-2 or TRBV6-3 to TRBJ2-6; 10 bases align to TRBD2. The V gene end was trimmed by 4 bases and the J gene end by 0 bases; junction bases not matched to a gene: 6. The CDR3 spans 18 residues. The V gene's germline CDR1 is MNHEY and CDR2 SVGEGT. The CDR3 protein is CASSSASGGPSGANVLTF. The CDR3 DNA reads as TGTGCCAGCAGTTCGGCTAGCGGGGGACCCTCTGGGGCCAACGTCCTGACTTTC.

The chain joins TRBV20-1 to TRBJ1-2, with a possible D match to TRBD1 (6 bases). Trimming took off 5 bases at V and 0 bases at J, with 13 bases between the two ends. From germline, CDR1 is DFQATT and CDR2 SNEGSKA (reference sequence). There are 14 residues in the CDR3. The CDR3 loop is CSAPGAKANYGYTF. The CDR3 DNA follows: TGCAGTGCTCCAGGGGCGAAAGCTAACTATGGCTACACCTTC.

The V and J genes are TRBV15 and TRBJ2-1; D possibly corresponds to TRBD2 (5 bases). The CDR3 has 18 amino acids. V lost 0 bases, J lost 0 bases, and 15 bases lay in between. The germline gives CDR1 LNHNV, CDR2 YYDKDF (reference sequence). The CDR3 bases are TGTGCCACCAGCAGAGATCGGCAAACGGGGTCCTCCTACAATGAGCAGTTCTTC. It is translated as CATSRDRQTGSSYNEQFF.

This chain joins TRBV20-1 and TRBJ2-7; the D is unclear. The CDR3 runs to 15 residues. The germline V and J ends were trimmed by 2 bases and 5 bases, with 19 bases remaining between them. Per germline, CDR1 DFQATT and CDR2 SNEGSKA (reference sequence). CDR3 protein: CSARPTERVRHEQYF. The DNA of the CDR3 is TGCAGTGCTAGACCCACCGAACGTGTGCGCCACGAGCAGTACTTC.

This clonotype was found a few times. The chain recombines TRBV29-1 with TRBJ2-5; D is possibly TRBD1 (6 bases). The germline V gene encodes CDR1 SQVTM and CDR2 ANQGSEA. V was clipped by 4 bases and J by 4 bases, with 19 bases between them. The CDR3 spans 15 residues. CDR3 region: CSVGLPGQRLETQYF. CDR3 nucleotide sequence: TGCAGCGTTGGGCTGCCGGGACAAAGGCTAGAGACCCAGTACTTC.

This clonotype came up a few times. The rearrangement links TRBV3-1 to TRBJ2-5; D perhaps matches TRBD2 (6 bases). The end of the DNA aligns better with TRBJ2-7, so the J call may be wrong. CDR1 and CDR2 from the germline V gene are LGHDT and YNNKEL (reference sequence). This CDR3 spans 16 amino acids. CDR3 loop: CASSRNSGTFLGEQYF. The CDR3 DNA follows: TGTGCCAGCAGCCGGAATTCCGGGACTTTCCTGGGCGAGCAGTACTTC.

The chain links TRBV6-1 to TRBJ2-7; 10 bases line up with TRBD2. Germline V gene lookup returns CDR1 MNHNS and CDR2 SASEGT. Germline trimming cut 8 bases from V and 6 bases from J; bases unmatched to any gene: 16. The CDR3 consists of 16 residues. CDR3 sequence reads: CASPLGGASGSGEQYF. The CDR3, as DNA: TGTGCCAGCCCACTCGGAGGGGCTAGCGGGAGTGGCGAGCAGTACTTC.

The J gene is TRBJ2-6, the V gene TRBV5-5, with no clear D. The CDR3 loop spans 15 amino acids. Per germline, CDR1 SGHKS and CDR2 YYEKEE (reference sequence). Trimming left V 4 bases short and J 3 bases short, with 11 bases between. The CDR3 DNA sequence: TGTGCCAGCAGCAGTGCCTCCTTTGGGGCCAACGTCCTGACTTTC. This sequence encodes CASSSASFGANVLTF.

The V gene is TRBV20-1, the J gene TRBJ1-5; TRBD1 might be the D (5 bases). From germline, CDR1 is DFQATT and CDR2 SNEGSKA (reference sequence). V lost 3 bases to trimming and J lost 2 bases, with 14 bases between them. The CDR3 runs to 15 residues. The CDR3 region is CSARGPIMGNQPQHF. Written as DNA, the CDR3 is TGCAGTGCTAGGGGGCCGATAATGGGCAATCAGCCCCAGCATTTT.

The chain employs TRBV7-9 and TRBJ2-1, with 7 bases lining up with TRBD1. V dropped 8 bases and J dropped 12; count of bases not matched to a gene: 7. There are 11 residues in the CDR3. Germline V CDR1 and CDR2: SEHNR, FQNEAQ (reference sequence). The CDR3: CASGQAGVQFF. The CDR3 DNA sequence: TGTGCCAGCGGACAGGCCGGTGTGCAGTTCTTC.

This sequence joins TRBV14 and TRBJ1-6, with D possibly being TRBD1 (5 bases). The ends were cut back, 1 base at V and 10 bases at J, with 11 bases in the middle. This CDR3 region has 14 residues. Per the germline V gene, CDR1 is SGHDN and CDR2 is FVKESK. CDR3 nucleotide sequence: TGTGCCAGCAGCCAAGTTCAGGGAGAATCACCCCTCCACTTT. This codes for CASSQVQGESPLHF.

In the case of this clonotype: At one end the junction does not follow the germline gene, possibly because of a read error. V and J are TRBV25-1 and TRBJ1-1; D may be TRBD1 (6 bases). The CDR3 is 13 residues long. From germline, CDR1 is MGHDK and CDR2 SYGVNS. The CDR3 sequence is CASSDRGLTEVFF. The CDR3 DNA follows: TGTGCCAGCAGTGACAGGGGACTGACTGAAGTTTTCTTT. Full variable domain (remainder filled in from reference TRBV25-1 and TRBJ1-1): EADIYQTPRYLVIGTGKKITLECSQTMGHDKMYWYQQDPGMELHLIHYSYGVNSTEKGDLSSESTVSRIRTEHFPLTLESARPSHTSQYLCASSDRGLTEVFFGQGTRLTVV.

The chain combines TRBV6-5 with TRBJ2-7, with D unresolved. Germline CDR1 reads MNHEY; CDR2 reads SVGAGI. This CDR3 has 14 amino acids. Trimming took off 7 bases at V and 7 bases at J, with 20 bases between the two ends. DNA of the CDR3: TGTGCCAGCATTTGGAGACTGATCCCAAGGGAGCAGTACTTC. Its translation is CASIWRLIPREQYF.

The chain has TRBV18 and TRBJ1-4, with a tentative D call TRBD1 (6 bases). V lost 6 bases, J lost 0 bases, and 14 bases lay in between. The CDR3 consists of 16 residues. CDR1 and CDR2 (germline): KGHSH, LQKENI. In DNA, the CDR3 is TGTGCCAGCTCGGGGGGGACAAGAGCAACTAATGAAAAACTGTTTTTT. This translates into CASSGGTRATNEKLFF.

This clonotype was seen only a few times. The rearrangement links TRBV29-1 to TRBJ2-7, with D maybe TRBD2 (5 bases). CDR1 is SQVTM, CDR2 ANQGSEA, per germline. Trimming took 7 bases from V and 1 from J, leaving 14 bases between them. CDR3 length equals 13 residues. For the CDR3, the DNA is TGCAGCGCTATTGGCGGGTCGTCCTACGAGCAGTACTTC. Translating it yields CSAIGGSSYEQYF.

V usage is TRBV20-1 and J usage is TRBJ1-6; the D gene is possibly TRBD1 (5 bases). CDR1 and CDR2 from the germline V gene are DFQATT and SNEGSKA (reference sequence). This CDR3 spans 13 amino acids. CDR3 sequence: CSARETENSPLHF. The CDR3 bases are TGCAGCGCCAGGGAAACAGAAAATTCACCCCTCCACTTT.

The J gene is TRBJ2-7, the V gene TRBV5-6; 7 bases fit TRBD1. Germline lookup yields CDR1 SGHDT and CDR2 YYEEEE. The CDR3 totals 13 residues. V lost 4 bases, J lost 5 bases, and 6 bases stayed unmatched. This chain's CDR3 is CASSLGTANEQYF. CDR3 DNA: TGTGCCAGCAGCCTCGGGACAGCCAACGAGCAGTACTTC. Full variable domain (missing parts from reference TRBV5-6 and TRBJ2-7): DAGVTQSPTHLIKTRGQQVTLRCSPKSGHDTVSWYQQALGQGPQFIFQYYEEEERQRGNFPDRFSGHQFPNYSSELNVNALLLGDSALYLCASSLGTANEQYFGPGTRLTVT.

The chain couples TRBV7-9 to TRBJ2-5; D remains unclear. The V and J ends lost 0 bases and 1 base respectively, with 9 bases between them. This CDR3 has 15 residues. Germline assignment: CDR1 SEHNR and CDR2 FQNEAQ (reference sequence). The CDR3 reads CASSLASRFQETQYF. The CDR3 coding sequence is TGTGCCAGCAGCTTAGCGTCCAGATTCCAAGAGACCCAGTACTTC.

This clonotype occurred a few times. Written as DNA, the CDR3 is TGTGCCAGCAGCCGGATCAGCGGGAGGCCCTACAATGAGCAGTACTTC. This translates into CASSRISGRPYNEQYF. J is TRBJ2-7 and V is TRBV11-2, with 9 bases identical to TRBD2. With V trimmed by 5 bases and J by 7 bases, 15 bases remained unmatched. Germline lookup yields CDR1 SGHAT and CDR2 FQNNGV. CDR3 length: 16 amino acids.

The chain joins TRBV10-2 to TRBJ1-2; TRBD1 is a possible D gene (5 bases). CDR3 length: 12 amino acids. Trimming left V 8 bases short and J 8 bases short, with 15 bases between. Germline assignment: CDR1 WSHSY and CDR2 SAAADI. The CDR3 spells CASSAVRDGYTF. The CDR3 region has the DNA TGCGCCAGCTCCGCAGTCAGGGACGGCTACACCTTC.

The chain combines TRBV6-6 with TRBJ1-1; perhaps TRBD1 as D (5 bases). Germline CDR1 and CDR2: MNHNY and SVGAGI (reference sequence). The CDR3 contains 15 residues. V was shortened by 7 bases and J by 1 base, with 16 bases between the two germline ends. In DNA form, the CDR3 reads TGTGCCAGCACCCCGGGGGGACGAGGGAACACTGAAGCTTTCTTT. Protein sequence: CASTPGGRGNTEAFF.

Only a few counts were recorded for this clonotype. The CDR3 region is CSARRPLAEGPSETQYF. CDR3 DNA sequence: TGCAGTGCTAGAAGGCCTCTAGCGGAAGGGCCTTCAGAGACTCAGTACTTC. This chain links TRBV20-1 with TRBJ2-7; 7 nucleotides align to TRBD2. V was clipped by 2 bases and J by 10 bases; unmatched bases: 23. Per the germline V gene, CDR1 is DFQATT and CDR2 is SNEGSKA (reference sequence). The CDR3 length is 17 residues.

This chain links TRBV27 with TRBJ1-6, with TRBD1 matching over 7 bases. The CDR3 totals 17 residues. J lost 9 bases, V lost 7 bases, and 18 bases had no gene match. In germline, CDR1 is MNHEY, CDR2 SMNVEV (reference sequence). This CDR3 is CASNPLQGVGPGSPLHF. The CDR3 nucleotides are TGTGCCAGCAATCCCCTTCAGGGGGTCGGCCCTGGTTCACCCCTCCACTTT.